Below are 23 T cell receptor beta chains sequenced from a single sample in a study of CD8 T cell repertoires and HIV-1 epitope variants. These receptors' targets are unknown. Clones were read by immunoSEQ multiplex PCR, and TCRdb kept only the in-frame ones, dropping some. The sample holds under 3,500 clones, under 80% seen once. Sequences were obtained from cultured CD8+ T cells derived from PBMCs. Every receptor here comes from a male donor with HIV.

The J gene is TRBJ2-7, the V gene TRBV7-8; maybe TRBD1 (6 bases). The CDR3 is made up of 14 amino acids. V lost 2 bases and J 2 bases, leaving 10 bases between the germline ends. Germline CDR1 reads SGHVS; CDR2 reads FQNEAQ. DNA of the CDR3: TGTGCCAGCAGCTTAACTGACAGGACCTACGAGCAGTACTTC. The encoded protein is CASSLTDRTYEQYF.

The rearrangement joins TRBV7-6 to TRBJ2-3, with D maybe TRBD2 (6 bases). The germline V gene encodes CDR1 SGHVS and CDR2 FNYEAQ. The ends were cut back, 5 bases at V and 1 base at J, with 10 bases in the middle. The CDR3 loop spans 14 amino acids. DNA for the CDR3: TGTGCCAGCAGCCCGGGACTCCGCACAGATACGCAGTATTTT. This translates into CASSPGLRTDTQYF.

The gene calls are TRBV14 and TRBJ2-3; TRBD1 matches at 7 bases. The V and J ends lost 4 bases and 2 bases, in that order; junction bases with no gene match: 9. The CDR3 sequence is 16 residues long. Per the germline V gene, CDR1 is SGHDN and CDR2 is FVKESK. CDR3 in DNA: TGTGCCAGCAGCCCCCGGGACAGAGGCTACACAGATACGCAGTATTTT. This codes for CASSPRDRGYTDTQYF.

The chain uses TRBV28 and TRBJ1-1; no firm D call. Looked up from germline, CDR1 is MDHEN and CDR2 is SYDVKM. V shed 8 bases and J shed 5 bases, with 18 bases lying between them. This CDR3 spans 14 amino acids. CDR3 nucleotide sequence: TGTGCCAGCGGTGGGGAGTGGGCAGGAACTGAAGCTTTCTTT. Protein sequence: CASGGEWAGTEAFF.

The chain joins TRBV15 to TRBJ1-2, with 8 bases lining up with TRBD1. Germline CDR1 and CDR2: LNHNV and YYDKDF (reference sequence). The CDR3 has 14 amino acids. The V segment lost 5 bases and the J segment 9 bases; nucleotides outside the gene matches: 11. The CDR3 nucleotides are TGTGCCACCAGCTCGAGGGGACAGGCGCTAAGCTACACCTTC. Its protein product is CATSSRGQALSYTF.

The chain is built from TRBV7-8 and TRBJ1-4; 9 bases match TRBD1. This CDR3 is built from 14 residues. Per the germline V gene, CDR1 is SGHVS and CDR2 is FQNEAQ. J was trimmed by 8 bases and V by 4 bases; bases with no gene match: 5. CDR3 in amino acids: CASSSGQGREKLFF. The CDR3 nucleotides are TGTGCCAGCAGCTCGGGACAGGGTAGGGAAAAACTGTTTTTT.

The rearrangement joins TRBV7-9 to TRBJ2-7, with a tentative D call TRBD2 (5 bases). Germline V lookup: CDR1 SEHNR, CDR2 FQNEAQ (reference sequence). The CDR3 contains 16 residues. Trimming removed 0 bases from V and 2 bases from J, with 14 bases in between. The CDR3 region has the DNA TGTGCCAGCAGCTTAGCGGGGAGCTCGCACGCCTACGAGCAGTACTTC. Protein sequence: CASSLAGSSHAYEQYF.

This chain links TRBV7-9 with TRBJ2-7; possibly TRBD2 for D (5 bases). CDR3 length: 13 residues. Between the trimmed V and J ends, which lost 2 bases and 1 base, there was a span of 6 bases. The germline V gene encodes CDR1 SEHNR and CDR2 FQNEAQ (reference sequence). This chain's CDR3 is CASSLPGSYEQYF. As DNA, the CDR3 is TGTGCCAGCAGCTTACCGGGGTCCTACGAGCAGTACTTC.

V is TRBV15 and J is TRBJ1-3, with D possibly matching TRBD1 (6 bases). Per the germline V gene, CDR1 is LNHNV and CDR2 is YYDKDF (reference sequence). Trimming left V 4 bases short and J 0 bases short, with 13 bases between. The CDR3 is 16 amino acids. CDR3 sequence (DNA): TGTGCCACCAGCATTGGGACATCCTACTCTGGAAACACCATATATTTT. Translating gives CATSIGTSYSGNTIYF.

The rearrangement uses TRBV28 and TRBJ1-4, with 8 positions matching TRBD1. Germline CDR1 is MDHEN and CDR2 is SYDVKM. V gave up 6 bases and J gave up 8 bases; unmatched junction bases: 14. CDR3 size: 16 residues. The CDR3 is CASSLDREDVTEKLFF. CDR3 nucleotide sequence: TGTGCCAGCAGCCTGGACAGGGAAGATGTGACGGAAAAACTGTTTTTT.

This sequence joins TRBV4-2 and TRBJ2-7; D gene unclear. Germline V CDR1 and CDR2: LGHNA, YNFKEQ. The CDR3 covers 14 residues. The V gene lost 0 bases and the J gene lost 8 bases, with 14 bases spanning the gap. CDR3 sequence (DNA): TGTGCCAGCAGCCAAGACGGATTCAGCCCGCAGCAGTACTTC. It encodes CASSQDGFSPQQYF.

V is TRBV7-8 and J is TRBJ2-5; perhaps TRBD1 as D (5 bases). The CDR3 length is 14 residues. Germline CDR1 SGHVS, CDR2 FQNEAQ. The V gene lost 5 bases and the J gene lost 1 base, with 11 bases spanning the gap. The CDR3 DNA reads TGTGCCAGCAGCGACGGACAACCCCAAGAGACCCAGTACTTC. The encoded protein is CASSDGQPQETQYF.

The chain has TRBV6-5 and TRBJ1-1; D gene ambiguous. Germline CDR1 reads MNHEY; CDR2 reads SVGAGI. Trimming left V 5 bases short and J 4 bases short, with 14 bases between. CDR3 size: 14 residues. CDR3 amino acids: CASSPDGVVTEAFF. The CDR3 DNA reads as TGTGCCAGCAGTCCCGATGGGGTGGTCACTGAAGCTTTCTTT.

The chain couples TRBV4-3 to TRBJ1-2, with D perhaps matching TRBD1 (6 bases). This CDR3 spans 17 amino acids. Trimming stripped 3 bases from V and 8 bases from J, with 25 bases between. The V gene's germline CDR1 is LGHNA and CDR2 YSLEER. CDR3 in amino acids: CASSQTLDSSRLGGYTF. The CDR3 DNA reads TGCGCCAGCAGCCAGACCTTGGACAGCTCACGTTTGGGGGGCTACACCTTC.

This clone was found a few times. This sequence joins TRBV5-4 and TRBJ2-7; 8 positions agree with TRBD2. The V segment lost 0 bases and the J segment 5 bases; nucleotides outside the gene matches: 4. CDR1 and CDR2 (germline): SGHNT, YYREEE (reference sequence). CDR3 length: 14 amino acids. For the CDR3, the DNA is TGTGCCAGCAGCTTGGGCGGGGGGAACAACGAGCAGTACTTC. Amino acid sequence: CASSLGGGNNEQYF.

The chain employs TRBV5-5 and TRBJ2-7; D gene uncertain. Trimming took off 0 bases at V and 3 bases at J, with 13 bases between the two ends. Per the germline V gene, CDR1 is SGHKS and CDR2 is YYEKEE (reference sequence). The CDR3 runs to 15 residues. The CDR3 bases are TGTGCCAGCAGCTTGGAATTGATACTTGGCTACGAGCAGTACTTC. As protein: CASSLELILGYEQYF.

V and J are TRBV9 and TRBJ1-4; 9 bases match TRBD1. Germline assignment: CDR1 SGDLS and CDR2 YYNGEE. The CDR3 is 15 residues long. V lost 3 bases, J lost 5 bases, and 5 bases stayed unmatched. The CDR3 DNA sequence: TGTGCCAGCAGCGCGACCGGGACAGGGAATGAAAAACTGTTTTTT. As protein: CASSATGTGNEKLFF.

This clone is categorized as large (0.1 to 1%). The CDR3 sequence is CASSELPQDLDYGYTF. CDR3 bases: TGTGCCAGCAGTGAACTTCCACAAGACCTAGACTATGGCTACACCTTC. The V call is TRBV6-1, the J call TRBJ1-2; D is unclear. The germline gives CDR1 MNHNS, CDR2 SASEGT. V gave up 2 bases and J gave up 3 bases, with 16 bases separating them. The CDR3 runs to 16 residues.

This clone has only a few counts. This chain's CDR3 is CASSEDQSSYNEQFF. The CDR3 DNA is TGTGCCAGTAGTGAGGACCAGAGCTCCTACAATGAGCAGTTCTTC. The chain uses TRBV19 and TRBJ2-1; D gene unclear. V lost 5 bases and J lost 0, with 11 bases in between. The CDR3 spans 15 residues. The germline V gene encodes CDR1 LNHDA and CDR2 SQIVND (reference sequence). Using reference TRBV19 and TRBJ2-1 for the parts outside the CDR3, the full variable domain is DGGITQSPKYLFRKEGQNVTLSCEQNLNHDAMYWYRQDPGQGLRLIYYSQIVNDFQKGDIAEGYSVSREKKESFPLTVTSAQKNPTAFYLCASSEDQSSYNEQFFGPGTRLTVL.

This clone was detected a few times. The V and J genes are TRBV29-1 and TRBJ1-3; D not certain. This CDR3 region has 13 residues. V was pared by 4 bases and J by 0 bases, with 7 bases between. The germline gives CDR1 SQVTM, CDR2 ANQGSEA. The CDR3 nucleotides read TGCAGCGTTGTACTTCCCTCTGGAAACACCATATATTTT. This codes for CSVVLPSGNTIYF.

The chain uses TRBV10-3 and TRBJ2-5, with 7 bases fitting TRBD2. Trimming removed 5 bases from V and 7 bases from J; junction bases left unmatched: 10. CDR3 size: 14 residues. Germline V gene data show CDR1 as ENHRY and CDR2 as SYGVKD. The CDR3 DNA sequence: TGTGCCATCAGTAACCCCCAGCGGGAAAGGACCCAGTACTTC. This encodes CAISNPQRERTQYF.

The V call is TRBV5-1, the J call TRBJ1-1, with 8 bases identical to TRBD1. V was clipped by 4 bases and J by 3 bases; unmatched bases: 8. The germline V gene encodes CDR1 SGHRS and CDR2 YFSETQ. This CDR3 comprises 15 residues. As DNA, the CDR3 is TGCGCCAGCAGCGTAATAGGACAGGGTGACACTGAAGCTTTCTTT. It yields the protein CASSVIGQGDTEAFF.

This clone has only a few counts. The chain combines TRBV15 with TRBJ2-4; D may match TRBD1 or TRBD2 (6 bases each). Trimming pared 5 bases from V and 6 bases from J, leaving 17 bases between. Germline-derived CDR1 and CDR2 are LNHNV and YYDKDF (reference sequence). CDR3 length equals 15 residues. The CDR3 is CATSQGTGVGNIQYF. The CDR3 DNA sequence: TGTGCCACCAGCCAGGGGACGGGGGTAGGAAACATTCAGTACTTC. Full variable domain (rest looked up from reference TRBV15 and TRBJ2-4): DAMVIQNPRYQVTQFGKPVTLSCSQTLNHNVMYWYQQKSSQAPKLLFHYYDKDFNNEADTPDNFQSRRPNTSFCFLDIRSPGLGDTAMYLCATSQGTGVGNIQYFGAGTRLSVL.